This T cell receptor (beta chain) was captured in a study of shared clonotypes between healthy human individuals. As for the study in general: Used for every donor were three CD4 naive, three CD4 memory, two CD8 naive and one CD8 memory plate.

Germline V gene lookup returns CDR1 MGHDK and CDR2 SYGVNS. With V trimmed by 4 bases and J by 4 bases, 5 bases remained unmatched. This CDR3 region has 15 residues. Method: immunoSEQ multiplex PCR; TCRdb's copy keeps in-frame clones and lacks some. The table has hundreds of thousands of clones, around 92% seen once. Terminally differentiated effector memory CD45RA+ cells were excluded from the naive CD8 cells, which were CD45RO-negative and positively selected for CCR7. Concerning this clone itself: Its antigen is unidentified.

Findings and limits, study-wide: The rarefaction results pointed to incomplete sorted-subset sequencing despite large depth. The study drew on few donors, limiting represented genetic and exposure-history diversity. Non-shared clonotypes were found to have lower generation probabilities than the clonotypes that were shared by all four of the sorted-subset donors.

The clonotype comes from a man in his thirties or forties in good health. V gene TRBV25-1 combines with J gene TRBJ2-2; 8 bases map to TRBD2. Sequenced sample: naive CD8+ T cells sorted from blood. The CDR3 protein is CASSAGGGGTGELFF. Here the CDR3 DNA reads TGTGCCAGCAGTGCGGGAGGGGGTGGCACCGGGGAGCTGTTTTTT.